Presented here are 3 T cell receptor beta chains from one specimen sequenced in a study of early T cells in non-severe SARS-CoV-2 infection. TCRdb re-called the 5' RACE reads through MiXCR, storing one row per CDR3 protein. There are some 22,000 distinct CDR3 sequences in the sample; approximately 5% occur only once, and 4.3% lies in the top ten. Sequences were obtained from whole blood. The receptors shown here come from an adult who was a healthcare worker with PCR-confirmed SARS-CoV-2 infection or an uninfected control (not recorded which).

This clonotype was seen ten or more times. V is TRBV19 and J is TRBJ1-5, with no clear D. This CDR3 is built from 14 residues. V was shortened by 3 bases and J by 5 bases, with 11 bases between the two germline ends. CDR1 is LNHDA and CDR2 is SQIVND in the germline V gene (reference sequence). DNA of the CDR3: TGTGCCAGTAGTATCGAAAGGAGAGATCAGCCCCAGCATTTT. Translating gives CASSIERRDQPQHF.

This chain uses TRBV29-1 with TRBJ2-7; no clear D. Per germline, CDR1 SQVTM and CDR2 ANQGSEA. Trimming took off 5 bases at V and 5 bases at J, with 16 bases between the two ends. The CDR3 extends over 13 amino acids. CDR3 amino acids: CSVSGSGVDEQYF. The CDR3 coding sequence is TGCAGCGTTTCCGGGTCGGGTGTTGACGAGCAGTACTTC.

The genes are TRBV7-3 and TRBJ2-6; D call uncertain. V was clipped by 0 bases and J by 0 bases, with 12 bases between them. Germline CDR1 is SGHTA and CDR2 is FQGTGA. The CDR3 extends over 18 amino acids. The CDR3 sequence is CASSLTPPQTSGANVLTF. The CDR3 DNA sequence: TGTGCCAGCAGCTTAACCCCTCCACAGACCTCTGGGGCCAACGTCCTGACTTTC.